The clone carrying this T cell receptor (beta chain) came up once. Its antigen is currently unknown. This sample is drawn from a study of cytomegalovirus exposure and HLA in healthy donors. Study in general: Genotyping of nearly 400 donors showed that 65% to 90% belonged to the Caucasian-associated ancestry cluster.

General study findings and limits: The records held CMV serostatus as the only immune exposure information.

Use of 60 Vbeta and 13 Jbeta primers characterized the PCR. Using immunoSEQ multiplex PCR, the repertoire was profiled, and TCRdb retains in-frame clones only, with some absent. The sample lists 100,000 to 150,000 clones, roughly 79% occurring once. This clonotype was sampled from a man younger than 35 in good health and CMV-seronegative. Sequenced input: PBMCs.

This CDR3 reads CASGPSGDTQYF. The CDR3, as DNA: TGTGCTAGTGGTCCTTCGGGAGATACGCAGTATTTT. The rearrangement joins TRBV12-5 to TRBJ2-3; D not certain. Germline CDR1 is LGHNT and CDR2 is FRNRAP. Trimming took off 5 bases at V and 5 bases at J, with 8 bases between the two ends. This CDR3 is 12 amino acids long.